One sample yielded the 32 T cell receptor beta chains listed below, sequenced in a study of vaccination effects on CD4 cells after COVID-19 (dated by TCRdb to between 2021 and 2024). The method behind the library was the immunoSEQ multiplex PCR assay. As stored in TCRdb, this immuneACCESS dataset retains in-frame rearrangements with V and J assigned. A fraction of the clones does not appear; measured against another copy, unresolved V genes explain less than half of the discrepancy, and the remainder lacks a known reason. The sample contains over 45,000 clones, roughly 70% of them found a single time. The ten largest clones take up around 6.7% of the sample. These receptors' targets are unknown. After approximately 11 days of culture, CD4+ T cells were isolated with the EasySep CD4+ T cell isolation kit. Participants received two doses of either the BNT162b2 or the mRNA-1273 mRNA SARS-CoV-2 vaccine.

This specimen consisted of CD4+ T cells from PBMCs cultured without peptide, obtained after COVID-19 vaccination. These receptors came from a human donor who received a COVID-19 vaccine.

The V and J genes are TRBV5-1 and TRBJ1-2; D is possibly TRBD1 (6 bases). There are 14 residues in the CDR3. Germline V lookup: CDR1 SGHRS, CDR2 YFSETQ. Trimming shortened V by 2 bases and J by 13 bases, and 21 bases separated the two germline ends. The CDR3 DNA sequence: TGCGCCAGCAGCTTCTCAACGGACAGTTCATCGGGCACCTTC. Translating it yields CASSFSTDSSSGTF.

This rearrangement joins TRBV30 to TRBJ1-6, with D possibly matching TRBD1 (6 bases). Trimming removed 0 bases from V and 8 bases from J, with 11 bases in between. From germline, CDR1 is GTSNPN and CDR2 SVGIG (reference sequence). This CDR3 has 14 residues. The CDR3 nucleotides read TGTGCCTGGAGTGTACAGGGTACCGATTCACCCCTCCACTTT. Protein product: CAWSVQGTDSPLHF. The whole variable domain, filled in from reference TRBV30 and TRBJ1-6, reads SQTIHQWPATLVQPVGSPLSLECTVEGTSNPNLYWYRQAAGRGLQLLFYSVGIGQISSEVPQNLSASRPQDRQFILSSKKLLLSDSGFYLCAWSVQGTDSPLHFGNGTRLTVT.

The V and J genes are TRBV4-1 and TRBJ2-7, with D perhaps TRBD2 (6 bases). The CDR3 is 16 residues long. The germline V and J ends were trimmed by 1 base and 2 bases, with 15 bases remaining between them. Looked up from germline, CDR1 is MGHRA and CDR2 is YSYEKL. The CDR3 loop is CASSQGRGGRAYEQYF. The CDR3, as DNA: TGCGCCAGCAGCCAAGGAAGGGGAGGCCGGGCCTACGAGCAGTACTTC.

The gene calls are TRBV27 and TRBJ1-1; D is ambiguous. CDR1 is MNHEY and CDR2 is SMNVEV in the germline V gene (reference sequence). The CDR3 length is 13 residues. The ends were cut back, 8 bases at V and 3 bases at J, with 13 bases in the middle. The CDR3, as DNA: TGTGCCAGCGCCTGGTCCTGGGACACTGAAGCTTTCTTT. Protein product: CASAWSWDTEAFF.

In its sample, this clone was seen a few times. J is TRBJ1-6 and V is TRBV19; TRBD1 matches 10 bases. J was trimmed by 8 bases and V by 1 base; bases with no gene match: 2. This CDR3 has 15 residues. Germline V gives CDR1 LNHDA, CDR2 SQIVND (reference sequence). The CDR3 sequence is CASSIATGGHSPLHF. CDR3 nucleotide sequence: TGTGCCAGTAGTATAGCGACAGGGGGCCATTCACCCCTCCACTTT.

This clone was observed a few times. The genes are TRBV29-1 and TRBJ2-1, with a possible D match to TRBD2 (5 bases). Germline values: CDR1 SQVTM, CDR2 ANQGSEA. V was cut by 3 bases and J by 3 bases, with 12 bases left in between. The CDR3 extends over 14 amino acids. The CDR3 coding sequence is TGCAGCGTTGAGGACTCTCGCCTCTACAATGAGCAGTTCTTC. It specifies CSVEDSRLYNEQFF.

This clone was counted between two and nine times. The chain links TRBV10-3 to TRBJ1-2; D unclear. V was pared by 7 bases and J by 3 bases, with 12 bases between. CDR3 size: 13 residues. Germline values: CDR1 ENHRY, CDR2 SYGVKD. The DNA for the CDR3 is TGTGCCATCACTAGGACTCCTCACTATGGCTACACCTTC. It is translated as CAITRTPHYGYTF.

The chain combines TRBV5-6 with TRBJ2-3; 8 bases agree with TRBD2. From germline, CDR1 is SGHDT and CDR2 YYEEEE. With V trimmed by 4 bases and J by 2 bases, 6 bases remained unmatched. This CDR3 region has 15 residues. The chain's CDR3 is CASSEGLVFTDTQYF. For the CDR3, the DNA is TGTGCCAGCAGCGAGGGACTAGTCTTCACAGATACGCAGTATTTT. The full variable domain, rest sourced from reference TRBV5-6 and TRBJ2-3, is DAGVTQSPTHLIKTRGQQVTLRCSPKSGHDTVSWYQQALGQGPQFIFQYYEEEERQRGNFPDRFSGHQFPNYSSELNVNALLLGDSALYLCASSEGLVFTDTQYFGPGTRLTVL.

The J gene is TRBJ2-1, the V gene TRBV18, with a weak D call TRBD2 (6 bases). There are 17 residues in the CDR3. With 0 bases removed from V and 0 bases from J, the gap between germline ends came to 12 bases. Germline CDR1 is KGHSH and CDR2 is LQKENI. The CDR3 coding sequence is TGTGCCAGCTCACCACCGGCGGAGGGGTTCTCCTACAATGAGCAGTTCTTC. Protein product: CASSPPAEGFSYNEQFF.

The V and J genes are TRBV5-6 and TRBJ1-1, with TRBD1 as a possible D gene (5 bases). The CDR3 consists of 13 residues. Germline values: CDR1 SGHDT, CDR2 YYEEEE. V gave up 4 bases and J gave up 7 bases, with 14 bases separating them. The CDR3 region is CASSRSFGGEAFF. CDR3 nucleotide sequence: TGTGCCAGCAGCCGATCTTTTGGGGGTGAAGCTTTCTTT. The whole variable domain, remainder taken from reference TRBV5-6 and TRBJ1-1, is DAGVTQSPTHLIKTRGQQVTLRCSPKSGHDTVSWYQQALGQGPQFIFQYYEEEERQRGNFPDRFSGHQFPNYSSELNVNALLLGDSALYLCASSRSFGGEAFFGQGTRLTVV.

The chain is built from TRBV11-2 and TRBJ2-3; the D gene is possibly TRBD2 (6 bases). The CDR3 loop spans 14 amino acids. Trimming removed 5 bases at V and 8 bases at J, with 17 bases between. Germline V gene data show CDR1 as SGHAT and CDR2 as FQNNGV. CDR3 loop: CASSPQGPEGTQYF. CDR3 DNA: TGTGCCAGCAGCCCCCAGGGACCGGAGGGTACGCAGTATTTT.

The rearrangement joins TRBV3-1 (or the pseudogene TRBV3-2) to TRBJ2-6; TRBD2 matches 13 bases. J was trimmed by 1 base and V by 4 bases; bases with no gene match: 1. The CDR3 runs 17 residues. The germline gives CDR1 LGHDT, CDR2 YNNKEL (reference sequence). DNA of the CDR3: TGTGCCAGCAGCCCGGGACTAGCGGGGTCTGGGGCCAACGTCCTGACTTTC. Its protein is CASSPGLAGSGANVLTF.

The chain couples TRBV13 to TRBJ1-3; 8 nucleotides line up with TRBD1. This CDR3 has 15 amino acids. The V gene's germline CDR1 is PRHDT and CDR2 FYEKMQ (reference sequence). Trimming cost V 2 bases and J 1 base; bases outside gene matches: 1. CDR3 in amino acids: CASSLRTGSGNTIYF. In nucleotides, the CDR3 is TGTGCCAGCAGCTTACGGACAGGGTCTGGAAACACCATATATTTT.

The V and J genes are TRBV12-5 and TRBJ1-1; 7 bases match TRBD1. CDR3 length: 14 residues. CDR1 and CDR2 from the germline V gene are LGHNT and FRNRAP. With V trimmed by 6 bases and J by 0 bases, 4 bases remained unmatched. The CDR3 loop is CASGQGQLNTEAFF. As DNA, the CDR3 is TGTGCTAGTGGGCAGGGACAGTTGAACACTGAAGCTTTCTTT.

This chain connects TRBV5-1 to TRBJ2-3, with unresolved D. This CDR3 region has 14 residues. The germline V gene has CDR1 SGHRS and CDR2 YFSETQ. With 0 bases removed from V and 1 base from J, the gap between germline ends came to 6 bases. DNA for the CDR3: TGCGCCAGCAGCTTGGAAAGGCGCACAGATACGCAGTATTTT. This translates into CASSLERRTDTQYF.

This clone was seen a handful of times. The gene calls are TRBV14 and TRBJ2-3; no reliable D call. From germline, CDR1 is SGHDN and CDR2 FVKESK. The CDR3 spans 12 residues. Between the trimmed V and J ends, which lost 4 bases and 2 bases, there was a span of 4 bases. The chain's CDR3 is CASSPFTDTQYF. In DNA form, the CDR3 reads TGTGCCAGCAGCCCCTTCACAGATACGCAGTATTTT. Using reference TRBV14 and TRBJ2-3 for the parts outside the CDR3, the full variable domain is EAGVTQFPSHSVIEKGQTVTLRCDPISGHDNLYWYRRVMGKEIKFLLHFVKESKQDESGMPNNRFLAERTGGTYSTLKVQPAELEDSGVYFCASSPFTDTQYFGPGTRLTVL.

The chain couples TRBV12-5 to TRBJ2-4, with D possibly TRBD2 on 6 matching bases. This CDR3 is 19 amino acids long. V gave up 0 bases and J gave up 1 base, with 19 bases separating them. Looked up from germline, CDR1 is LGHNT and CDR2 is FRNRAP. CDR3: CASGLVRGSGAWAKNIQYF. The CDR3 nucleotides read TGTGCTAGTGGTTTGGTACGTGGTTCGGGAGCGTGGGCCAAAAACATTCAGTACTTC.

This chain uses TRBV6-1 with TRBJ2-7, with TRBD1 identical over 7 bases. Losses at the gene ends were 0 bases for V and 3 bases for J; bases not matched to a gene: 11. This CDR3 is 17 amino acids long. The germline CDR1 and CDR2 sequences are MNHNS and SASEGT. This chain's CDR3 is CASSEALPGTVYYEQYF. CDR3 coding DNA: TGTGCCAGCAGTGAAGCTTTGCCCGGGACAGTGTACTACGAGCAGTACTTC.

Only a few counts were recorded for this clone. The rearrangement joins TRBV4-1 to TRBJ1-1, with 7 nucleotides matching TRBD1. The V gene end was trimmed by 0 bases and the J gene end by 11 bases; junction bases not matched to a gene: 12. This CDR3 comprises 15 residues. The germline V gene has CDR1 MGHRA and CDR2 YSYEKL. The CDR3, as DNA: TGCGCCAGCAGCCAAGACGGACAGGACCTCCGAGGGGCTTTCTTT. Protein product: CASSQDGQDLRGAFF.

The rearrangement uses TRBV3-1 (or the pseudogene TRBV3-2) and TRBJ2-6; 8 bases line up with TRBD1. Per germline, CDR1 LGHDT and CDR2 YNNKEL (reference sequence). The junction had 6 bases not matched to a gene; V was cut back by 2 bases and J by 0 bases. The CDR3 contains 18 residues. CDR3 DNA sequence: TGTGCCAGCAGCCAACAGGGGGCCGCCTACTCTGGGGCCAACGTCCTGACTTTC. This codes for CASSQQGAAYSGANVLTF.

The chain is built from TRBV7-9 and TRBJ1-2, with D unresolved. CDR3 length equals 16 residues. The germline V gene has CDR1 SEHNR and CDR2 FQNEAQ (reference sequence). V lost 0 bases and J 3 bases, leaving 14 bases between the germline ends. DNA of the CDR3: TGTGCCAGCAGCTTAGCGCTTTGGGAGTCCCACTATGGCTACACCTTC. Translated, it gives CASSLALWESHYGYTF.

This clone has just a few counts. The V and J genes are TRBV10-2 and TRBJ1-1; a possible D gene is TRBD1 (6 bases). Per the germline V gene, CDR1 is WSHSY and CDR2 is SAAADI. Trimming stripped 6 bases from V and 2 bases from J, with 16 bases between. This CDR3 is 15 amino acids long. The CDR3 region is CASSKPGQGNTEAFF. CDR3 nucleotide sequence: TGCGCCAGCAGCAAACCGGGACAAGGAAACACTGAAGCTTTCTTT.

The chain uses TRBV25-1 and TRBJ1-1; D possibly corresponds to TRBD1 (6 bases). The ends were cut back, 4 bases at V and 8 bases at J, with 8 bases in the middle. CDR3 length equals 11 residues. Per the germline V gene, CDR1 is MGHDK and CDR2 is SYGVNS. In nucleotides, the CDR3 is TGTGCCAGCAGTGCGGGGGCCGAAGCTTTCTTT. This gives the protein CASSAGAEAFF.

This clone was seen only a few times. V usage is TRBV18 and J usage is TRBJ2-7; D is unclear. The CDR3 length is 13 residues. V dropped 5 bases and J dropped 3 bases, with 11 bases sitting between them. Germline V CDR1 and CDR2: KGHSH, LQKENI. CDR3 sequence reads: CASSSSVLYEQYF. The DNA of the CDR3 is TGTGCCAGCTCAAGCTCCGTGCTCTACGAGCAGTACTTC.

The chain is built from TRBV6-5 and TRBJ1-6; D possibly corresponds to TRBD1 (5 bases). Germline CDR1 and CDR2: MNHEY and SVGAGI. Trimming took 6 bases from V and 14 from J, leaving 20 bases between them. The CDR3 contains 14 residues. CDR3: CASRLKGTAGSLHF. CDR3 coding DNA: TGTGCCAGCAGATTAAAGGGGACTGCCGGTTCCCTCCACTTT.

There are a few counts of this clone. This chain uses TRBV12-5 with TRBJ1-1; no definite D call. V was clipped by 6 bases and J by 2 bases, with 19 bases between them. There are 16 residues in the CDR3. The germline CDR1 and CDR2 sequences are LGHNT and FRNRAP. CDR3: CASGFNPGPANTEAFF. CDR3 bases: TGTGCTAGTGGGTTCAACCCCGGCCCGGCAAACACTGAAGCTTTCTTT.

This clone is medium-sized in the sample. CDR3 in amino acids: CASQSGQTSNQPQHF. DNA of the CDR3: TGTGCCAGCCAATCGGGACAAACTAGCAATCAGCCCCAGCATTTT. The chain carries TRBV27 and TRBJ1-5; possibly TRBD1 for D (6 bases). The V and J ends lost 8 bases and 0 bases respectively, with 14 bases between them. CDR3 length: 15 amino acids. Germline lookup yields CDR1 MNHEY and CDR2 SMNVEV (reference sequence).

This chain links TRBV7-9 with TRBJ1-3; 10 bases match TRBD1. This CDR3 has 18 amino acids. Germline CDR1 SEHNR, CDR2 FQNEAQ (reference sequence). V shed 2 bases, J shed 0 bases, and the junction held 7 bases outside the gene matches. The CDR3 loop is CASSLPGTGAISGNTIYF. DNA for the CDR3: TGTGCCAGCAGCTTACCAGGGACAGGGGCGATCTCTGGAAACACCATATATTTT. Variable domain in full (rest from reference TRBV7-9 and TRBJ1-3): DTGVSQNPRHKITKRGQNVTFRCDPISEHNRLYWYRQTLGQGPEFLTYFQNEAQLEKSRLLSDRFSAERPKGSFSTLEIQRTEQGDSAMYLCASSLPGTGAISGNTIYFGEGSWLTVV.

The rearrangement links TRBV10-3 to TRBJ2-7; D remains ambiguous. Germline assignment: CDR1 ENHRY and CDR2 SYGVKD. Trimming left V 1 base short and J 3 bases short, with 10 bases between. CDR3 length: 14 residues. CDR3 region: CAISELGSYYEQYF. The CDR3 DNA reads as TGTGCCATCAGTGAGTTAGGCTCTTACTACGAGCAGTACTTC.

The chain uses TRBV10-2 and TRBJ1-6; D not certain. The CDR3 totals 14 residues. The germline V gene has CDR1 WSHSY and CDR2 SAAADI. The V end lost 3 bases, the J end lost 10 bases, and 13 bases lay between the germline ends. The CDR3 DNA reads TGCGCCAGCAGTGAACGGAGGCTAGGATCACCCCTCCACTTT. Amino acids: CASSERRLGSPLHF.

This clone was recorded a few times. The chain joins TRBV9 to TRBJ1-4, with D maybe TRBD1 (5 bases). This CDR3 contains 14 residues. Germline V lookup: CDR1 SGDLS, CDR2 YYNGEE. Between the trimmed V and J ends, which lost 2 bases and 6 bases, there was a span of 11 bases. The CDR3 here is CASSVGTVDEKLFF. DNA for the CDR3: TGTGCCAGCAGCGTCGGGACTGTGGATGAAAAACTGTTTTTT.

This clone has just a few counts. This chain connects TRBV10-1 to TRBJ1-2; the match to TRBD1 covers 7 bases. The CDR3 is 13 amino acids. V trimming: 2 bases; J trimming: 3 bases; junction bases outside the gene matches: 0. Germline-derived CDR1 and CDR2 are WNHNN and SYGVQD (reference sequence). CDR3 sequence reads: CASSEGTDYGYTF. The CDR3 region has the DNA TGCGCCAGCAGTGAGGGGACAGACTATGGCTACACCTTC.